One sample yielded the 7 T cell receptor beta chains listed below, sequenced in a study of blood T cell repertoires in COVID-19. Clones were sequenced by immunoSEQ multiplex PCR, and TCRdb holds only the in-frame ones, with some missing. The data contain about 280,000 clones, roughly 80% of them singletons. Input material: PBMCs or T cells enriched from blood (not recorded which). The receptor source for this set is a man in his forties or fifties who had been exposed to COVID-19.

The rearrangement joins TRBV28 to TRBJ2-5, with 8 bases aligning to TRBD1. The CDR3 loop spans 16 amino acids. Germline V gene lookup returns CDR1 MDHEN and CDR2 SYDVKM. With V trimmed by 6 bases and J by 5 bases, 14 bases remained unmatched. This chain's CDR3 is CASSLFNPGGWETQYF. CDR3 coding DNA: TGTGCCAGCAGCCTATTCAATCCAGGGGGCTGGGAGACCCAGTACTTC.

The CDR3 is CASSSPNGANYGYTF. CDR3 coding DNA: TGTGCCAGCAGTTCCCCCAACGGAGCTAACTATGGCTACACCTTC. J is TRBJ1-2 and V is TRBV6-5; D is undetermined. There are 15 residues in the CDR3. Trimming took off 4 bases at V and 0 bases at J, with 12 bases between the two ends. Germline V gene lookup returns CDR1 MNHEY and CDR2 SVGAGI.

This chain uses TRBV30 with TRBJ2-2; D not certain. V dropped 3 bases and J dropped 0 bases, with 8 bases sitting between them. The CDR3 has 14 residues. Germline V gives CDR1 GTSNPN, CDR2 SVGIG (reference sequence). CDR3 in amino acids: CAWRLAANTGELFF. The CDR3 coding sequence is TGTGCCTGGAGGTTGGCTGCGAACACCGGGGAGCTGTTTTTT.

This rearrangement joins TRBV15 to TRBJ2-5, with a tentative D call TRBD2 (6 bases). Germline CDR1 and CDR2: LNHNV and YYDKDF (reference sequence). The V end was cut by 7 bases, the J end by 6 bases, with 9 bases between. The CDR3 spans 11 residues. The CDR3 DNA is TGTGCCACCAAGGCGGGGCAGACCCAGTACTTC. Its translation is CATKAGQTQYF.

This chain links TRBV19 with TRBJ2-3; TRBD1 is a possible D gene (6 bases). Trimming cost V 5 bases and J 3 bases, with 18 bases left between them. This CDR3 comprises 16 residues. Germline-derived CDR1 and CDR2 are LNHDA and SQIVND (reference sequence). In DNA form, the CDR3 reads TGTGCCAGTAGTTCTTTTACGGCCAGGGGAACAGATACGCAGTATTTT. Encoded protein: CASSSFTARGTDTQYF.

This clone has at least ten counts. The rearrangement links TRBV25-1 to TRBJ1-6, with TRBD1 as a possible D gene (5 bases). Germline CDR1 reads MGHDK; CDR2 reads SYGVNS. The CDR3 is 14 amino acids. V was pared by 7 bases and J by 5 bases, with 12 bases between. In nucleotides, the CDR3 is TGTGCCAGCAAGGGCGACAGTAATAATTCACCCCTCCACTTT. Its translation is CASKGDSNNSPLHF.

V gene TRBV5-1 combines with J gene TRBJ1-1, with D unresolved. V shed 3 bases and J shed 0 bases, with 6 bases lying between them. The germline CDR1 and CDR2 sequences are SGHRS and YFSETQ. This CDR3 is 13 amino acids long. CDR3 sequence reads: CASSSQMNTEAFF. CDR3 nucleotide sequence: TGCGCCAGCAGCTCCCAAATGAACACTGAAGCTTTCTTT.